A selection of T cell receptor beta chains follows, all from one sample in a study of blood T cell repertoires in COVID-19. The protocol was immunoSEQ multiplex PCR, while the TCRdb copy is restricted to in-frame clones and leaves out a portion. This sample carries around 290,000 clones, approximately 86% of them seen once, and the ten largest clones take about 12%. The sequenced sample consisted of peripheral blood. These receptors originate from a woman aged 70-85 years with COVID-19, enrolled during active disease. The CDR3 runs from the conserved cysteine through the conserved F or W. D genes are given only for firm matches. Clone size, where shown, is once, few, many, or a class for clones that have expanded.

j_call: TRBJ1-6; v_call: TRBV6-2/TRBV6-3; clone_size: once; d_call: TRBD1; cdr3_aa: CASSYFDRGDSPLHF; cdr3_nt: TGTGCCAGCAGTTACTTCGACAGGGGGGATTCACCCCTCCACTTT
j_call: TRBJ2-7; v_call: TRBV11-2; clone_size: .; d_call: TRBD1; cdr3_aa: CASSRPQETGVPHEQYF; cdr3_nt: TGTGCCAGCAGCCGTCCCCAAGAAACAGGGGTCCCCCACGAGCAGTACTTC
j_call: TRBJ2-7; v_call: TRBV6-5; clone_size: .; d_call: .; cdr3_aa: CASTRDAGSNEQYF; cdr3_nt: TGTGCCAGCACCCGCGATGCAGGTTCGAACGAGCAGTACTTC
j_call: TRBJ2-5; v_call: TRBV4-2; clone_size: .; d_call: TRBD1; cdr3_aa: CASSQAPDRGGQETQYF; cdr3_nt: TGTGCCAGCAGCCAAGCCCCGGACAGGGGTGGTCAAGAGACCCAGTACTTC
j_call: TRBJ1-2; v_call: TRBV6-5; clone_size: few; d_call: .; cdr3_aa: CASSLFQGYGYTF; cdr3_nt: TGTGCCAGCAGTCTTTTCCAGGGGTATGGCTACACCTTC
j_call: TRBJ1-4; v_call: TRBV10-3; clone_size: .; d_call: .; cdr3_aa: CAISEGVDEKLFF; cdr3_nt: TGTGCCATCAGTGAAGGGGTAGATGAAAAACTGTTTTTT
j_call: TRBJ1-6; v_call: TRBV3-1/TRBV3-2; clone_size: .; d_call: .; cdr3_aa: CASTPTATNSPLHF; cdr3_nt: TGTGCCAGCACCCCGACAGCCACGAATTCACCCCTCCACTTT
j_call: TRBJ1-3; v_call: TRBV10-3; clone_size: once; d_call: .; cdr3_aa: CAIIHRARPTSGNTIYF; cdr3_nt: TGTGCCATCATCCACAGGGCCCGCCCTACCTCTGGAAACACCATATATTTT
j_call: TRBJ1-3; v_call: TRBV6-1; clone_size: .; d_call: .; cdr3_aa: CASSEFPYSTGSGNTIYF; cdr3_nt: TGTGCCAGCAGTGAATTCCCTTACTCAACGGGGTCTGGAAACACCATATATTTT
j_call: TRBJ1-4; v_call: TRBV19; clone_size: .; d_call: .; cdr3_aa: CASSTTDREKLFF; cdr3_nt: TGTGCCAGTAGTACCACTGACAGGGAAAAACTGTTTTTT
j_call: TRBJ1-2; v_call: TRBV4-1; clone_size: .; d_call: TRBD1; cdr3_aa: CASSQDVAGGGGYTF; cdr3_nt: TGCGCCAGCAGCCAAGATGTCGCAGGGGGCGGGGGCTACACCTTC
j_call: TRBJ2-2; v_call: TRBV10-3; clone_size: .; d_call: .; cdr3_aa: CAIRGSPTGTLTGELFF; cdr3_nt: TGTGCCATCCGAGGGTCGCCGACCGGGACTCTCACCGGGGAGCTGTTTTTT
j_call: TRBJ1-4; v_call: TRBV9; clone_size: .; d_call: TRBD1; cdr3_aa: CASSVEGQRNEKLFF; cdr3_nt: TGTGCCAGCAGCGTAGAGGGACAGAGGAATGAAAAACTGTTTTTT
j_call: TRBJ2-1; v_call: TRBV6-2/TRBV6-3; clone_size: .; d_call: TRBD2; cdr3_aa: CASSYSGTSGVEQFF; cdr3_nt: TGTGCCAGCAGTTACTCTGGGACTAGCGGGGTTGAGCAGTTCTTC